Below are 2 T cell receptor beta chains sequenced from a single sample in a study of cytomegalovirus exposure and HLA in healthy donors. A multiplex PCR was run with 60 Vbeta primers and 13 Jbeta primers. Data came from immunoSEQ multiplex PCR; TCRdb stores just in-frame clones and leaves some out. The data contain about 190,000 clones, about 80% of them singletons. What was sequenced was PBMCs. The receptors here all came from a boy under 18 in good health and CMV-seronegative.

The chain links TRBV29-1 to TRBJ2-1; 12 nucleotides match TRBD1. This CDR3 spans 12 amino acids. Germline CDR1 is SQVTM and CDR2 is ANQGSEA. The CDR3 sequence: CTGTGGWNEQFF. The CDR3 nucleotides read TGCACCGGGACAGGGGGCTGGAATGAGCAGTTCTTC.

DNA of the CDR3: TGTGCCAGCAGCCTACTAGCGGGGAGCTACGAGCAGTACTTC. Translated, it gives CASSLLAGSYEQYF. This chain connects TRBV6-5 to TRBJ2-7; 10 bases agree with TRBD2. CDR1 MNHEY and CDR2 SVGAGI come from the germline V gene. The J segment lost 3 bases and the V segment lost 6 bases, leaving 5 bases of the junction unmatched. The CDR3 covers 14 residues.